The rows below give T cell receptor beta chains drawn from one sample of a study of blood T cell repertoires in COVID-19. Libraries were prepared by immunoSEQ multiplex PCR; TCRdb keeps only in-frame clonotypes and omits some of them. This sample carries some 93,000 clones, approximately 84% of them seen once, and the ten largest clones take 10%. Sequencing was performed on peripheral blood. The receptors stem from a man between 70 and 80 years old with acute or convalescent COVID-19. CDR3s include the opening cysteine and the closing phenylalanine or tryptophan. Each record gives: V gene, clone size, J gene, CDR3 protein. Some rows mark clone size as missing; the rest say once, few, many or name a class of expanded clone.

TRBV28	-	TRBJ1-2	CASSLEGRGYTF
TRBV4-3	-	TRBJ2-1	CASSPRVIGEQFF
TRBV7-2	-	TRBJ1-6	CASSFGGITYNSPLHF
TRBV7-2	-	TRBJ1-5	CASSARGQGQPQHF
TRBV4-2	-	TRBJ1-6	CASSHTDHNSPLHF
TRBV6-5	-	TRBJ1-6	CASSWDSGYSPLHF
TRBV7-6	-	TRBJ1-4	CASSLVGQAGEKLFF
TRBV20-1	many	TRBJ1-3	CSASISAGRSGNTIYF
TRBV19	-	TRBJ2-1	CASSIGRVSGGSYNEQFF
TRBV2	-	TRBJ2-2	CASSDVTGNTGELFF
TRBV28	-	TRBJ2-5	CASSLGGSETQYF
TRBV18	-	TRBJ2-7	CASSPGTAGGLYEQYF
TRBV7-9	-	TRBJ1-3	CASSLDSGNTIYF
TRBV7-2	-	TRBJ2-3	CASSFGGRAKDTQYF
TRBV25-1	-	TRBJ2-1	CASSEYPGVSSYNEQFF
TRBV28	-	TRBJ1-2	CASSFGTGARYGYTF
TRBV7-3	-	TRBJ1-1	CASSLTPGEDTEAFF
TRBV7-6	-	TRBJ1-2	CASSHEERAGYGYTF
TRBV7-3	-	TRBJ1-2	CASSLTPGTGNYGYTF
TRBV29-1	-	TRBJ1-1	CSGSGGFANTEAFF
TRBV7-3	-	TRBJ2-7	CASSHLSTGQHYEQYF
TRBV6-1	-	TRBJ2-7	CASSETRAGAYEQYF
TRBV6-5	few	TRBJ1-5	CASSYSAYQPQHF
TRBV5-6	-	TRBJ2-3	CASSTPGTGPTDTQYF
TRBV15	-	TRBJ2-1	CATSRSRTQYNEQFF
TRBV6-5	-	TRBJ2-7	CASSPVGTGAHEQYF
TRBV18	once	TRBJ2-7	CASSPPSSAYEQYF
TRBV20-1	-	TRBJ2-1	CSARTSNEQFF
TRBV5-1	-	TRBJ2-3	CASSQDRALTDTQYF
TRBV7-8	-	TRBJ1-1	CASSWGQGNTEAFF
TRBV5-4	-	TRBJ1-2	CASSLFQGLAGYTF
TRBV11-2	-	TRBJ2-7	CASSRTSGGSQRSYEQYF
TRBV10-1	-	TRBJ2-2	CASRESGTGGWWVTGELFF
TRBV18	-	TRBJ1-5	CASSLDRGHQPQHF
TRBV14	-	TRBJ2-7	CASSQGRATGAYEQYF
TRBV10-2	once	TRBJ1-2	CASSVAGRGGYGYTF
TRBV29-1	-	TRBJ1-3	CSVARGHSPSSGNTIYF
TRBV18	-	TRBJ2-1	CASSPSTSGVHEQFF
TRBV6-6	-	TRBJ1-1	CASSYQGAAEAFF
TRBV28	once	TRBJ1-6	CASSLRHNNSPLHF
TRBV30	-	TRBJ2-7	CAWSEGLAAYEQYF
TRBV28	-	TRBJ1-2	CASSKSPGNGGYTF
TRBV24-1	-	TRBJ1-2	CATSEGTGTTNYGYTF
TRBV4-1	-	TRBJ2-1	CASSQGSGRMDEQFF